Following are 7 T cell receptor beta chains from one sample sequenced in a study of T cell changes during pregnancy in multiple sclerosis. The assay was immunoSEQ multiplex PCR, and TCRdb's table has in-frame clones only and misses some. The data show about 44,000 clones, approximately 96% seen once. The starting material was peripheral blood, obtained in the second trimester of pregnancy. The receptors were gathered from a female donor with multiple sclerosis, enrolled in a pregnancy study.

The chain joins TRBV6-1 to TRBJ1-5; D unclear. The CDR3 loop spans 12 amino acids. The germline gives CDR1 MNHNS, CDR2 SASEGT. Trimming removed 1 base from V and 9 bases from J, with 7 bases in between. The CDR3 sequence is CASSEGAGPQHF. DNA of the CDR3: TGTGCCAGCAGTGAAGGAGCAGGGCCCCAGCATTTT.

The rearrangement joins TRBV4-2 to TRBJ2-5; D is ambiguous. CDR3 length: 15 amino acids. Germline CDR1 is LGHNA and CDR2 is YNFKEQ. Trimming pared 1 base from V and 5 bases from J, leaving 14 bases between. For the CDR3, the DNA is TGTGCCAGCAGCCAAGGCGGAGCGTATGGGGAGACCCAGTACTTC. Protein sequence: CASSQGGAYGETQYF.

The chain recombines TRBV7-9 with TRBJ1-1; D is possibly TRBD1 (6 bases). Trimming removed 5 bases from V and 3 bases from J, with 16 bases in between. The CDR3 totals 15 residues. The germline CDR1 and CDR2 sequences are SEHNR and FQNEAQ (reference sequence). CDR3 sequence: CASSPDRLRDTEAFF. In DNA form, the CDR3 reads TGTGCCAGCAGCCCAGACAGGTTAAGGGACACTGAAGCTTTCTTT.

V usage is TRBV5-1 and J usage is TRBJ1-1; D not resolved. CDR3 size: 16 residues. The germline CDR1 and CDR2 sequences are SGHRS and YFSETQ. V lost 0 bases and J 4 bases, leaving 16 bases between the germline ends. The DNA for the CDR3 is TGCGCCAGCAGCTTGGACAAGTCGCTGAGGATCACTGAAGCTTTCTTT. Its protein is CASSLDKSLRITEAFF.

The DNA of the CDR3 is TGTGCCAGCAGGGGAGAACAGGGATTAGGGGAGCAGTACTTC. This sequence encodes CASRGEQGLGEQYF. The V and J genes are TRBV27 and TRBJ2-7, with a tentative D call TRBD1 (6 bases). CDR1 MNHEY and CDR2 SMNVEV come from the germline V gene (reference sequence). V was shortened by 6 bases and J by 7 bases, with 19 bases between the two germline ends. CDR3 size: 14 residues.

This clone turned up a few times. The chain employs TRBV7-2 and TRBJ1-4; 10 positions match TRBD1. The germline CDR1 and CDR2 sequences are SGHTA and FQGNSA. The ends lost 5 bases at V and 8 bases at J; junction bases unmatched: 8. The CDR3 length is 15 residues. Here the CDR3 reads CASSPPGTGDEKLFF. The CDR3, as DNA: TGTGCCAGCAGCCCCCCCGGGACAGGGGACGAAAAACTGTTTTTT.

The chain is built from TRBV13 and TRBJ2-7; TRBD2 aligns across 8 bases. The V gene end was trimmed by 5 bases and the J gene end by 5 bases; junction bases not matched to a gene: 5. Per the germline V gene, CDR1 is PRHDT and CDR2 is FYEKMQ (reference sequence). The CDR3 sequence is 13 residues long. CDR3 DNA sequence: TGTGCCAGCAGCCCCCGGGGGGGAAACGAGCAGTACTTC. It codes for CASSPRGGNEQYF.